The present T cell receptor (beta chain) was sequenced within a study of OX40 agonist ivuxolimab in advanced cancers. In the case of this clone: The sample holds other DNA sequences that translate to the same CDR3.

Trimming pared 6 bases from V and 5 bases from J, leaving 13 bases between. The CDR3 has 13 residues. Per germline, CDR1 LNHDA and CDR2 SQIVND (reference sequence). Repertoires were generated with immunoSEQ multiplex PCR, while TCRdb's copy carries only in-frame clones and drops some. The table records tens of thousands of clones, 75% to 95% of them present only once. This rearrangement joins TRBV19 to TRBJ1-2; TRBD1 might be the D (5 bases). Sequenced material: CD4+ or CD8+ T cells sorted from blood, taken in a trial of the OX40 agonist ivuxolimab. The TCR comes from an adult with an advanced solid tumor such as melanoma, head and neck, liver or kidney cancer. As DNA, the CDR3 is TGTGCCAGTAGCCCCGACGGGGGTTATGGCTACACCTTC. As protein: CASSPDGGYGYTF.